The 2 T cell receptor beta chains given below trace back to one sample, sequenced in a study of graft-versus-host responses after intestinal transplantation. These receptors' targets are unknown. Data came from immunoSEQ multiplex PCR; TCRdb stores just in-frame clones and leaves some out. The table shows 80,000 to 95,000 clones, with over 80% occurring only once. The sequenced sample was unstimulated CD8+ T cells sorted from spleen or lymph node cells, obtained before intestinal transplant. Receptors originate from a human donor who received an intestinal transplant.

CDR3 nucleotides: TGCGCCAGCGGAGTGAGGGAGGTTCTTGGGGATGAGCAGTTCTTC. This translates into CASGVREVLGDEQFF. This chain uses TRBV10-2 with TRBJ2-1; TRBD2 is a possible D gene (6 bases). V was pared by 8 bases and J by 8 bases, with 22 bases between. Germline CDR1 WSHSY, CDR2 SAAADI. CDR3 size: 15 residues.

This clone was recorded a few times. This chain links TRBV29-1 with TRBJ2-2; 13 bases match TRBD2. CDR1 SQVTM and CDR2 ANQGSEA come from the germline V gene. The CDR3 sequence is 14 residues long. Losses at the gene ends were 6 bases for V and 3 bases for J; bases not matched to a gene: 1. In DNA form, the CDR3 reads TGCAGCGTGGGGACTAGCGGGGACACCGGGGAGCTGTTTTTT. The encoded protein is CSVGTSGDTGELFF.